The present T cell receptor beta chain was sequenced within a study of radiation and T cells in renal cell carcinoma. Time point here: blood 2 weeks post-SBRT. As for treatment: 15 Gy SBRT to primary tumor, nephrectomy 4 weeks later. The CDR3 runs to 11 residues. Trimming took 5 bases from V and 4 from J, leaving 2 bases between them. Germline CDR1 LNHDA, CDR2 SQIVND (reference sequence). Measured with immunoSEQ multiplex PCR; TCRdb has only the in-frame clones, and not every one. The sample lists some 130,000 clones; approximately 78% were seen once. Overall study results and limits: Baseline intratumoral clonotype presence is unknown without pretreatment biopsies.

Turning to this clone: Antigen specificity is unknown.

This TCR was recovered from a woman aged 55 to 70 with renal cell carcinoma. The source was blood, collected from a patient whose treatment included radiotherapy and nephrectomy. This chain joins TRBV19 and TRBJ2-2; no clear D gene. The CDR3 sequence is CASSLTGELFF. The CDR3, as DNA: TGTGCCAGTAGTCTCACCGGGGAGCTGTTTTTT.